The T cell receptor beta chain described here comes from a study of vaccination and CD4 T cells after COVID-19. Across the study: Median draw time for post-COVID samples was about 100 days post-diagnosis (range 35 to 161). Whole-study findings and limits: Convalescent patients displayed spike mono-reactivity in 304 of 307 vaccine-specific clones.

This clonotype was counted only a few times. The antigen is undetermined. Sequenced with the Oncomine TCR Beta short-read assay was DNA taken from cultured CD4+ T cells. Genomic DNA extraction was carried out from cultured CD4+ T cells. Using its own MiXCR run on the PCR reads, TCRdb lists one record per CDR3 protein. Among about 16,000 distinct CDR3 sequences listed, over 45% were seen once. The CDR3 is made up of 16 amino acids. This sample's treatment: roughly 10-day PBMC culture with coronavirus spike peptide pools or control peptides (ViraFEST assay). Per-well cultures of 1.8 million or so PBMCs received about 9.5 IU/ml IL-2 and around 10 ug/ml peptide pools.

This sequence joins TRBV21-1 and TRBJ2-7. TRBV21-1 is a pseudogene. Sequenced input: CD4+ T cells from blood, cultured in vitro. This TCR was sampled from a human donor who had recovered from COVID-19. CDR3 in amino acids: CASSGLGRSVAYEQYF. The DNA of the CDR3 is TGTGCCAGCAGCGGGCTTGGTAGATCAGTTGCGTACGAGCAGTACTTC.